This T cell receptor (beta chain) comes out of a study of T cell repertoires in cytomegalovirus infection. The CDR3 runs to 13 residues. Germline CDR1 is MNHEY and CDR2 is SMNVEV (reference sequence). Trimming took off 5 bases at V and 2 bases at J, with 10 bases between the two ends. This clonotype showed up many times. What it recognizes is unknown. The study, taken as a whole, reports: CMV-specific TCR beta clonotypes restricted by HLA-C dominated the ex vivo response.

In TCRdb, the reads were re-called with MiXCR into one record per CDR3 protein. This table holds some 300,000 distinct CDR3 sequences, roughly 16% found once. The sample was PBMCs. This TCR was sampled from a human donor in good health (CMV status not recorded). Some clones in this sample may be carry-over from other donors' samples. V is TRBV27 and J is TRBJ2-7; D perhaps matches TRBD1 (5 bases). The CDR3 is CASSKTVTYEQYF. The CDR3 bases are TGTGCCAGCAGTAAGACAGTAACCTACGAGCAGTACTTC.